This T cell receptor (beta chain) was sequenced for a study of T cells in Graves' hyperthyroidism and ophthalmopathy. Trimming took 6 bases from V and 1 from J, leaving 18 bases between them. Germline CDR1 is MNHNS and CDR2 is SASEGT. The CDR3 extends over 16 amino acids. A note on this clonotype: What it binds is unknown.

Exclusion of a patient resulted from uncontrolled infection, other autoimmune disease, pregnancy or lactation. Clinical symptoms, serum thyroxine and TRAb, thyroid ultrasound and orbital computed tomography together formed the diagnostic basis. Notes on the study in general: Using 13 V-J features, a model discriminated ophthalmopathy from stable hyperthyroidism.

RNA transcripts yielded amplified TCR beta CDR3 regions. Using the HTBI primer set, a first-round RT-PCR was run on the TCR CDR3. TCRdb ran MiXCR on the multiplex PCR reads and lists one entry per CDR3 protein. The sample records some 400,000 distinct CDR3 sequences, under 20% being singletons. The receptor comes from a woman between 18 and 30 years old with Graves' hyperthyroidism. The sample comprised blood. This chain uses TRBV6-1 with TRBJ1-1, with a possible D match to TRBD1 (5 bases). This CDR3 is CASRRDPGTQNTEAFF. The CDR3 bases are TGTGCCAGCAGGAGGGACCCCGGGACCCAGAACACTGAAGCTTTCTTT.